This record covers a single T cell receptor (beta chain). The antigen is not known. The protocol was immunoSEQ multiplex PCR, while the TCRdb copy is restricted to in-frame clones and leaves out a portion. The sample lists 100,000 to 150,000 clones, around 90% occurring once. This record comes from a study of T cell responses to AZD1222 COVID-19 vaccine. The overall study: Pooling covered second doses at about 4 or about 12 weeks.

Germline V CDR1 and CDR2: MDHEN, SYDVKM. This CDR3 is built from 12 residues. Deletions cut 4 bases from V and 11 bases from J, with 15 bases between. Study-level points and caveats: Variant regions that are unmutated are reportedly the target of nearly half of spike-specific TCRs. Clonal diversity may have been underestimated, and the donors were mostly white British, with more females than males. Rises in breadth and depth of Spike-specific TCRs came after two AZD1222 doses.

The V call is TRBV28, the J call TRBJ2-7; D gene ambiguous. This specimen consisted of peripheral blood, obtained on day 0 of AZD1222 vaccination. The sequence was collected from an adult in good health. The DNA of the CDR3 is TGTGCCAGCAGTTCCCTCGAGGATAGGAAGTACTTC. It encodes CASSSLEDRKYF.